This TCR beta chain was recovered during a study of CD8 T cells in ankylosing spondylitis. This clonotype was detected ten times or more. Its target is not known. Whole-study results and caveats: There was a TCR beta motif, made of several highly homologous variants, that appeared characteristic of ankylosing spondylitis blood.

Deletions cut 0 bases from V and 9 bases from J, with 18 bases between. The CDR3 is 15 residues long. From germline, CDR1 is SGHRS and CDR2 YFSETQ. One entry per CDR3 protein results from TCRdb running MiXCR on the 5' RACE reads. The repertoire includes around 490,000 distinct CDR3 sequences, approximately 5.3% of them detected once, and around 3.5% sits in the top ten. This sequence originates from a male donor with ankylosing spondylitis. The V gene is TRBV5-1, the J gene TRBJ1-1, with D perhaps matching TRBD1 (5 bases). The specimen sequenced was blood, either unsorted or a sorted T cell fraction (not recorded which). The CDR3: CASSLARAQRGKAFF. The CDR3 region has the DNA TGCGCCAGCAGCTTGGCCCGGGCGCAGAGGGGCAAAGCTTTCTTT.